Sequencing of this T cell receptor (beta chain) was carried out in a study of shared clonotypes between healthy human individuals. Produced via immunoSEQ multiplex PCR; TCRdb's table is partial and in-frame only. The profile shows 2 million to 2.5 million clones, just under 95% of them singletons. Terminally differentiated effector memory CD45RA+ cells were excluded from the naive CD8 cells, which were CD45RO-negative and positively selected for CCR7. CDR1 and CDR2 (germline): SGHTS, YDEGEE. This CDR3 has 12 residues. Trimming left V 6 bases short and J 11 bases short, with 17 bases between. Material for sequencing was naive CD8+ T cells sorted from blood. This chain joins TRBV5-8 and TRBJ1-1; D not resolved. The sequence was collected from a man between 18 and 29 years old in good health. CDR3 residues: CASTLAGRWAFF. As DNA, the CDR3 is TGTGCCAGCACCCTCGCTGGGCGTTGGGCTTTCTTT. Full variable domain (remainder filled in from reference TRBV5-8 and TRBJ1-1): EAGVTQSPTHLIKTRGQQATLRCSPISGHTSVYWYQQALGLGLQFLLWYDEGEERNRGNFPPRFSGRQFPNYSSELNVNALELEDSALYLCASTLAGRWAFFGQGTRLTVV.